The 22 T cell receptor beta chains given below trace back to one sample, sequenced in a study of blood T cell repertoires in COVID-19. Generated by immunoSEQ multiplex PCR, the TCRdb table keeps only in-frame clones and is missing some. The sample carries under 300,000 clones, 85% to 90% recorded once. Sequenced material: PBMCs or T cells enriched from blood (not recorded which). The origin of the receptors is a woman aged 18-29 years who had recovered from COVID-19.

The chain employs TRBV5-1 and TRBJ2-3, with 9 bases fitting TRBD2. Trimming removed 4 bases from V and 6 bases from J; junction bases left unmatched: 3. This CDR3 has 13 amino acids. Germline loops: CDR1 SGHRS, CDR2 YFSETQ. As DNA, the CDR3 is TGCGCCAGCAGCCCAGGGACTAGCGATACGCAGTATTTT. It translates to CASSPGTSDTQYF.

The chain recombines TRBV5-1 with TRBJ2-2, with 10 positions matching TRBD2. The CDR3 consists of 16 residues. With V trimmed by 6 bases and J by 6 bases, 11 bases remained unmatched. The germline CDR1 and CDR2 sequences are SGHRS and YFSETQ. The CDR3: CASTEGAGGPAGELFF. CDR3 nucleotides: TGCGCCAGCACCGAGGGAGCGGGGGGGCCCGCCGGGGAGCTGTTTTTT.

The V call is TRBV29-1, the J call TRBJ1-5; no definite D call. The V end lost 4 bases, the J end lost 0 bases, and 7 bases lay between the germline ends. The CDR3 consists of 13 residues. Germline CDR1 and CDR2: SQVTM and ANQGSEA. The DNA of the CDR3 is TGCAGCGTTGGGAACTATAGCAATCAGCCCCAGCATTTT. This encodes CSVGNYSNQPQHF. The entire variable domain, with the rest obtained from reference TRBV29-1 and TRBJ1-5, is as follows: SAVISQKPSRDICQRGTSLTIQCQVDSQVTMMFWYRQQPGQSLTLIATANQGSEATYESGFVIDKFPISRPNLTFSTLTVSNMSPEDSSIYLCSVGNYSNQPQHFGDGTRLSIL.

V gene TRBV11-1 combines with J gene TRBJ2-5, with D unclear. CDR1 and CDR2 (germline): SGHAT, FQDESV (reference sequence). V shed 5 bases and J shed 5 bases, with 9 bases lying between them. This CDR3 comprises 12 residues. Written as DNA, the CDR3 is TGTGCCAGCAGCCCCTCACGGGAGACCCAGTACTTC. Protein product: CASSPSRETQYF. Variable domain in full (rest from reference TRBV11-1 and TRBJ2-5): EAEVAQSPRYKITEKSQAVAFWCDPISGHATLYWYRQILGQGPELLVQFQDESVVDDSQLPKDRFSAERLKGVDSTLKIQPAELGDSAMYLCASSPSRETQYFGPGTRLLVL.

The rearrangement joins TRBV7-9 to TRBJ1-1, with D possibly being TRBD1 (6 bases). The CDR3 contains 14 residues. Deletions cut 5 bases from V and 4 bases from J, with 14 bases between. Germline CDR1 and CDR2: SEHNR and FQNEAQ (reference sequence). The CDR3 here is CASSPPTGFTEAFF. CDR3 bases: TGTGCCAGCAGCCCCCCAACAGGGTTCACTGAAGCTTTCTTT. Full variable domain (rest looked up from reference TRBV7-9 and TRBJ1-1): DTGVSQNPRHKITKRGQNVTFRCDPISEHNRLYWYRQTLGQGPEFLTYFQNEAQLEKSRLLSDRFSAERPKGSFSTLEIQRTEQGDSAMYLCASSPPTGFTEAFFGQGTRLTVV.

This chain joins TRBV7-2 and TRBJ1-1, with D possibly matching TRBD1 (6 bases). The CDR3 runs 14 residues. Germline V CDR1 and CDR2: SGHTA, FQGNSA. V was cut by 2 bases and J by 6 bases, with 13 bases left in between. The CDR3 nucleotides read TGTGCCAGCAGCTTATCTGGGAGGGGGGCTGAAGCTTTCTTT. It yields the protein CASSLSGRGAEAFF.

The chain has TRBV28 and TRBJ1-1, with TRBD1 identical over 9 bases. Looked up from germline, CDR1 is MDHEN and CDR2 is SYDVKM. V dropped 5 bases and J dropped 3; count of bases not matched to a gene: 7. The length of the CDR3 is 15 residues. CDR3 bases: TGTGCCAGCAGTACGTACGACAGGGGGTACACTGAAGCTTTCTTT. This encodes CASSTYDRGYTEAFF.

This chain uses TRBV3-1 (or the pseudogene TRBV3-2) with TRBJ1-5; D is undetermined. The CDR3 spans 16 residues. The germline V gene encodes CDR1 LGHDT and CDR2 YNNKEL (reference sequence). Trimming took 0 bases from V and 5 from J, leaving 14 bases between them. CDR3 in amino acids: CASSQDDSEGDQPQHF. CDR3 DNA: TGTGCCAGCAGCCAAGACGACTCGGAGGGAGATCAGCCCCAGCATTTT.

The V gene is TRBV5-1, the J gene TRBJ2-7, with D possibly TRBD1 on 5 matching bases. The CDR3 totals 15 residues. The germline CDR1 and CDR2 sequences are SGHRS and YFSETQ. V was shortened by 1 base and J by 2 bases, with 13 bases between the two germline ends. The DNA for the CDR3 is TGCGCCAGCAGCTTGTCGGCCAGGGATACCTACGAGCAGTACTTC. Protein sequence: CASSLSARDTYEQYF. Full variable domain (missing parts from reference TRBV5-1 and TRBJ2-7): KAGVTQTPRYLIKTRGQQVTLSCSPISGHRSVSWYQQTPGQGLQFLFEYFSETQRNKGNFPGRFSGRQFSNSRSEMNVSTLELGDSALYLCASSLSARDTYEQYFGPGTRLTVT.

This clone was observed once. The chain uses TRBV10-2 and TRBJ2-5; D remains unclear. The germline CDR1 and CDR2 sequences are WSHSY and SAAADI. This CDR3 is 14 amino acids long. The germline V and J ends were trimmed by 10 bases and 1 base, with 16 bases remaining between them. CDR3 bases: TGCGCCACCCTCCCCCCAAACTTCCAAGAGACCCAGTACTTC. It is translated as CATLPPNFQETQYF.

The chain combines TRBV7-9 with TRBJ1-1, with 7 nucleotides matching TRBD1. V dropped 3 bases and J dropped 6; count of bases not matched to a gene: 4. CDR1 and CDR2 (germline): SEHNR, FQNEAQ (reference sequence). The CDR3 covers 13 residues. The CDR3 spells CASSLGQGAEAFF. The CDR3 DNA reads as TGTGCCAGCAGCTTGGGTCAGGGGGCTGAAGCTTTCTTT.

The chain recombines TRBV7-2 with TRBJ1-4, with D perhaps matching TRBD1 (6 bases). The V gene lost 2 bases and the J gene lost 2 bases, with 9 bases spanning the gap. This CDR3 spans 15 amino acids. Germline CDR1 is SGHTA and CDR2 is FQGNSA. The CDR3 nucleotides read TGTGCCAGCAGCTTAATGCAGGGGACTAATGAAAAACTGTTTTTT. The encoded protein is CASSLMQGTNEKLFF.

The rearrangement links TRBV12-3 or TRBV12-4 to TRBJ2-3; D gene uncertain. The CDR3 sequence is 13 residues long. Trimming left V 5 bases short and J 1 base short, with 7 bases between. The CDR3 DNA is TGTGCCAGCAGTCCAAGCGGCACAGATACGCAGTATTTT. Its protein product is CASSPSGTDTQYF.

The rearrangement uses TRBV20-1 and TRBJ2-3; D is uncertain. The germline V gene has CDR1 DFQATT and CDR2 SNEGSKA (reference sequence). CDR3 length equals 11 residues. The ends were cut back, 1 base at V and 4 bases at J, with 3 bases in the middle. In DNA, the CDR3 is TGCAGTGCTAGAGTAGCAGATACGCAGTATTTT. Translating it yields CSARVADTQYF.

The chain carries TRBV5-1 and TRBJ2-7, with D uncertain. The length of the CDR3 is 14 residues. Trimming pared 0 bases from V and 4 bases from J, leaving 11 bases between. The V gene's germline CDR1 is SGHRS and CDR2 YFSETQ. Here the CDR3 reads CASSLDFLLYEQYF. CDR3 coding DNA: TGCGCCAGCAGCTTGGACTTTCTACTTTACGAGCAGTACTTC.

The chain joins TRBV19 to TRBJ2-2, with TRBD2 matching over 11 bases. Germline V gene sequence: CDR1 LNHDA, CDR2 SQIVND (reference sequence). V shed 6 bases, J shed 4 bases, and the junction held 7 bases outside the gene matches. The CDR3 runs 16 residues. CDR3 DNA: TGTGCCAGTAGACATCTAGCGGGGGGACCCACCGGGGAGCTGTTTTTT. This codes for CASRHLAGGPTGELFF.

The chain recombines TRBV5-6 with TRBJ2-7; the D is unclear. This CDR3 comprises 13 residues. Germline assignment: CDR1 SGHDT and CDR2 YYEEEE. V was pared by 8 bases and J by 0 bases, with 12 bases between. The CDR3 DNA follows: TGTGCCAGTAAGAGGCGCCTCTCCTACGAGCAGTACTTC. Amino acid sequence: CASKRRLSYEQYF.

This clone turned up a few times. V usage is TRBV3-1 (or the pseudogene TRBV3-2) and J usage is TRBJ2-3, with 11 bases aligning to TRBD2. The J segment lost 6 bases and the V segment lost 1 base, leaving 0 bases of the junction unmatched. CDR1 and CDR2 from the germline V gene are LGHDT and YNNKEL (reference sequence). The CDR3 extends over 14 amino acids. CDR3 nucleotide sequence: TGTGCCAGCAGCCAAGCTAGCGGGGGGGATACGCAGTATTTT. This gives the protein CASSQASGGDTQYF.

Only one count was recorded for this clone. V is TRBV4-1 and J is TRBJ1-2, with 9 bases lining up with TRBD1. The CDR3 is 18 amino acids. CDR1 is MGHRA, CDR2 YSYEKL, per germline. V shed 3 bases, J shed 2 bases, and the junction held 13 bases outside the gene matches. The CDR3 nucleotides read TGCGCCAGCAGCCAGGACCCCGGGACAGGGACTATAAACTATGGCTACACCTTC. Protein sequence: CASSQDPGTGTINYGYTF.

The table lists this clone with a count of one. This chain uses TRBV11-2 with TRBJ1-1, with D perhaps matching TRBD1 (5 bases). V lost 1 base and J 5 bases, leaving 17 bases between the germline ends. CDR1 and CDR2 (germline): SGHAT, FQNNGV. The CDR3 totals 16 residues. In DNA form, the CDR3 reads TGTGCCAGCAGCTTAGGAGGGGCCGCGGGGGGGACTGAAGCTTTCTTT. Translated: CASSLGGAAGGTEAFF. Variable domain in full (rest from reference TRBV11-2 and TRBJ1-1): EAGVAQSPRYKIIEKRQSVAFWCNPISGHATLYWYQQILGQGPKLLIQFQNNGVVDDSQLPKDRFSAERLKGVDSTLKIQPAKLEDSAVYLCASSLGGAAGGTEAFFGQGTRLTVV.

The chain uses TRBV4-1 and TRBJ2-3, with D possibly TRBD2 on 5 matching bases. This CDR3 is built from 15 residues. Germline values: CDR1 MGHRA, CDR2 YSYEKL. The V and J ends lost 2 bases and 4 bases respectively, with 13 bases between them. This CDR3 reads CASSQIRGDSDTQYF. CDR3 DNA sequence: TGCGCCAGCAGCCAAATCCGGGGTGATTCAGATACGCAGTATTTT.

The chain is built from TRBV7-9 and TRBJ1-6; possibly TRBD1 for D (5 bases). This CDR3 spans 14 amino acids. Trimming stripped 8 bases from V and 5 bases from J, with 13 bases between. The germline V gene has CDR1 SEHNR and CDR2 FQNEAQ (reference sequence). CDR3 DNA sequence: TGTGCCAGCTCCCTGACAGCTAATAATTCACCCCTCCACTTT. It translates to CASSLTANNSPLHF.